This TCR beta chain was identified during a study of blood T cell repertoires in COVID-19. Study-level background: T cells, B-cell-depleted T cells, or PBMCs supplied cDNA or gDNA.

Sequencing used immunoSEQ multiplex PCR; TCRdb keeps in-frame clones, though not all of them. The sample holds roughly 190,000 clones, 76% seen once. The length of the CDR3 is 16 residues. Losses at the gene ends were 6 bases for V and 0 bases for J; bases not matched to a gene: 7. The chain joins TRBV23-1 to TRBJ2-2, with 7 bases fitting TRBD1. TRBV23-1 has ORF status, its function being uncertain. The source is a woman between 50 and 59 years old with acute COVID-19. The specimen was PBMCs or T cells enriched from blood (not recorded which). DNA of the CDR3: TGCGCCAGCAGCGAGGACAGGAGATCGAACACCGGGGAGCTGTTTTTT. Translating gives CASSEDRRSNTGELFF.